The rows below give T cell receptor beta chains drawn from one sample of a study of T-cell reconstitution after alpha-beta-depleted transplantation in children. Each CDR3 protein is one row after TCRdb ran MiXCR on the PCR reads. This repertoire shows 800,000 to 1,000,000 distinct CDR3 sequences, about 29% found once; its top ten account for about 28%. This sample comprised PBMCs, mostly from graft donor cells, obtained 360 days after TCRalphabeta/CD19-depleted stem cell transplant. Receptor source: a boy younger than two who had a stem cell transplant for SCID, so the T cells may come from the graft donor. Both conserved end residues are part of each CDR3. Fields, in order: V gene, J gene, D gene, CDR3 protein. The D gene is left open where the match is weak.

v_call: TRBV4-3; j_call: TRBJ1-1; d_call: NA; cdr3_aa: CASSQERVTDLNTEAFF
v_call: TRBV7-8; j_call: TRBJ2-2; d_call: NA; cdr3_aa: CASSFSEYTGELFF
v_call: TRBV12-3/TRBV12-4; j_call: TRBJ2-1; d_call: NA; cdr3_aa: CASSLSREDEQFF
v_call: TRBV5-1; j_call: TRBJ1-1; d_call: NA; cdr3_aa: CASSLNSGTEAFF
v_call: TRBV5-1; j_call: TRBJ2-1; d_call: NA; cdr3_aa: CASSLGARNYNEQFF
v_call: TRBV4-3; j_call: TRBJ2-7; d_call: NA; cdr3_aa: CASSQLTGKVYEQYF
v_call: TRBV4-2; j_call: TRBJ2-7; d_call: NA; cdr3_aa: CASSQVGAYEQYF
v_call: TRBV7-6; j_call: TRBJ2-3; d_call: NA; cdr3_aa: CASSPPGYPRTDTQYF
v_call: TRBV7-8; j_call: TRBJ2-7; d_call: TRBD2; cdr3_aa: CASSSGLLSYEQYF
v_call: TRBV12-3/TRBV12-4; j_call: TRBJ1-2; d_call: NA; cdr3_aa: CASSLGPSVGYTF
v_call: TRBV13; j_call: TRBJ2-3; d_call: NA; cdr3_aa: CASSLLTLLDTQYF
v_call: TRBV11-2; j_call: TRBJ2-5; d_call: TRBD1; cdr3_aa: CASSLRQPGQGQETQYF
v_call: TRBV10-3; j_call: TRBJ2-4; d_call: NA; cdr3_aa: CAISAGGKAKNIQYF
v_call: TRBV28; j_call: TRBJ2-7; d_call: TRBD2; cdr3_aa: CASNRGGARYEQYF
v_call: TRBV18; j_call: TRBJ2-7; d_call: TRBD2; cdr3_aa: CASSPRTSGSYEQYF
v_call: TRBV29-1; j_call: TRBJ2-6; d_call: NA; cdr3_aa: CSVEGQGSGANVLTF
v_call: TRBV20-1; j_call: TRBJ1-5; d_call: TRBD1; cdr3_aa: CSAKTGGDQPQHF
v_call: TRBV20-1; j_call: TRBJ2-1; d_call: NA; cdr3_aa: CSAFGVREDNEQFF
v_call: TRBV28; j_call: TRBJ2-7; d_call: TRBD1; cdr3_aa: CASSFGWDRGYEQYF
v_call: TRBV7-2; j_call: TRBJ2-7; d_call: NA; cdr3_aa: CASSLGARERYEQYF
v_call: TRBV12-3/TRBV12-4; j_call: TRBJ1-5; d_call: NA; cdr3_aa: CASSPTIGVRPQPQHF
v_call: TRBV12-3/TRBV12-4; j_call: TRBJ2-7; d_call: NA; cdr3_aa: CASSGDIPPYEQYF
v_call: TRBV2; j_call: TRBJ1-6; d_call: NA; cdr3_aa: CASGAGGDSPLHF
v_call: TRBV12-3/TRBV12-4; j_call: TRBJ2-5; d_call: NA; cdr3_aa: CASSLALEGGPQETQYF